These 18 T cell receptor beta chains were sequenced from one sample in a study of glioma-infiltrating T cells. Amplification of TCR alpha and beta CDR3 regions from RNA used iRepertoire nested multiplex PCR. TCRdb itself ran the multiplex PCR reads through MiXCR, one entry per CDR3 protein. In the table there are 95,000 to 110,000 distinct CDR3 sequences, about 28% of which are singletons. The sample was glioma tissue, nonneoplastic brain tissue, or PBMCs (not recorded which). The receptors stem from a human donor with low-grade glioma or glioblastoma, undergoing nonglioma brain surgery, or in good health (not recorded which).

Of note for this clonotype: An end of the junction differs from the germline gene, which may be a read error. The chain has TRBV20-1 and TRBJ2-3; TRBD2 matches at 9 bases. CDR1 and CDR2 (germline): DFQATT, SNEGSKA (reference sequence). This CDR3 is 14 amino acids long. The CDR3 DNA sequence: TGCAGTGCTGGAGCGGGGGGCCGGGGAGATACGCGGTATTTT. As protein: CSAGAGGRGDTRYF.

The rearrangement links TRBV29-1 to TRBJ2-3; TRBD1 matches 7 bases. Germline loops: CDR1 SQVTM, CDR2 ANQGSEA. The J segment lost 3 bases and the V segment lost 8 bases, leaving 5 bases of the junction unmatched. The length of the CDR3 is 12 residues. In DNA form, the CDR3 reads TGCAGCCAGGGGGACGGGACAGATACGCAGTATTTT. It translates to CSQGDGTDTQYF.

This clonotype has ten or more counts. The V gene is TRBV7-3, the J gene TRBJ2-1; D remains ambiguous. V was pared by 2 bases and J by 4 bases, with 6 bases between. Germline lookup yields CDR1 SGHTA and CDR2 FQGTGA. This CDR3 is 13 amino acids long. The CDR3 DNA sequence: TGTGCCAGCAGCTTACCCCAATACAATGAGCAGTTCTTC. Residues: CASSLPQYNEQFF.

V is TRBV12-3 or TRBV12-4 and J is TRBJ2-7, with no clear D. Trimming took off 5 bases at V and 2 bases at J, with 10 bases between the two ends. The CDR3 runs 13 residues. The CDR3 here is CASSVDPAYEQYF. CDR3 DNA: TGTGCCAGCAGTGTAGACCCAGCCTACGAGCAGTACTTC.

This clonotype occurred many times. The chain combines TRBV4-3 with TRBJ1-3; D not certain. CDR1 and CDR2 from the germline V gene are LGHNA and YSLEER. Between the trimmed V and J ends, which lost 0 bases and 0 bases, there was a span of 15 bases. The CDR3 spans 18 residues. The CDR3 spells CASSQDRDALPSGNTIYF. The CDR3 DNA follows: TGCGCCAGCAGCCAAGATCGGGATGCCCTACCCTCTGGAAACACCATATATTTT.

On this clonotype itself: A much larger clone sits a single nucleotide away, making a read error possible. Lacking the conserved final phenylalanine or tryptophan, this CDR3 likely reflects a read error. The chain combines TRBV4-2 with TRBJ1-1; 7 positions match TRBD1. The CDR3 consists of 17 residues. Germline V gives CDR1 LGHNA, CDR2 YNFKEQ. V was pared by 3 bases and J by 1 base, with 11 bases of the junction left unmatched. CDR3 nucleotide sequence: TGTGCCAGCAGCCACGCTACAGGGGTAGGGGAGAACACTGAAGCTTTCTCT. It codes for CASSHATGVGENTEAFS.

On this clonotype: A much bigger clone sits one base away, suggesting this may be a read error. The rearrangement joins TRBV7-2 to TRBJ2-7, with TRBD2 identical over 9 bases. V shed 5 bases and J 3 bases; nucleotides not matched to a gene: 5. CDR3 size: 14 residues. CDR1 is SGHTA and CDR2 is FQGNSA in the germline V gene. CDR3 sequence reads: CASSVTSGGYEQYF. CDR3 coding DNA: TGTGCCAGCAGCGTGACTAGCGGAGGCTACGAGCAGTACTTC.

The rearrangement uses TRBV7-9 and TRBJ2-7; D remains unclear. The V end was cut by 7 bases, the J end by 5 bases, with 12 bases between. The CDR3 length is 12 residues. The germline V gene encodes CDR1 SEHNR and CDR2 FQNEAQ (reference sequence). CDR3 in amino acids: CASKGLGHEQYF. As DNA, the CDR3 is TGTGCCAGCAAAGGATTAGGCCACGAGCAGTACTTC.

At least ten counts were recorded for this clonotype. The chain recombines TRBV28 with TRBJ1-1; TRBD1 matches at 9 bases. Looked up from germline, CDR1 is MDHEN and CDR2 is SYDVKM. The junction had 9 bases not matched to a gene; V was cut back by 1 base and J by 3 bases. The CDR3 is 17 residues long. The CDR3 sequence is CASSLLGGQGLDTEAFF. In nucleotides, the CDR3 is TGTGCCAGCAGTTTATTAGGGGGACAGGGCTTGGACACTGAAGCTTTCTTT. Complete variable domain (other parts from reference TRBV28 and TRBJ1-1): DVKVTQSSRYLVKRTGEKVFLECVQDMDHENMFWYRQDPGLGLRLIYFSYDVKMKEKGDIPEGYSVSREKKERFSLILESASTNQTSMYLCASSLLGGQGLDTEAFFGQGTRLTVV.

The gene calls are TRBV28 and TRBJ1-2, with D uncertain. Trimming pared 3 bases from V and 8 bases from J, leaving 22 bases between. CDR3 length equals 16 residues. Germline CDR1 MDHEN, CDR2 SYDVKM. Written as DNA, the CDR3 is TGTGCCAGCAGTTTCAGCGGCCTTAGCTCCTACGAGGGCTACACCTTC. Translation: CASSFSGLSSYEGYTF.

There are many counts of this clonotype. The chain links TRBV7-2 to TRBJ2-3; possible D gene TRBD2, 7 bases. Germline V CDR1 and CDR2: SGHTA, FQGNSA. Trimming took off 5 bases at V and 1 base at J, with 13 bases between the two ends. The CDR3 consists of 15 residues. In DNA form, the CDR3 reads TGTGCCAGCAGCGTCGGGGGGCGGGGCACAGATACGCAGTATTTT. Amino acid sequence: CASSVGGRGTDTQYF.

This clonotype showed up just a few times. V gene TRBV19 combines with J gene TRBJ2-3; no firm D call. The CDR3 contains 13 residues. Per germline, CDR1 LNHDA and CDR2 SQIVND (reference sequence). Trimming removed 8 bases from V and 0 bases from J, with 9 bases in between. This chain's CDR3 is CASFAGSTDTQYF. The DNA of the CDR3 is TGTGCCAGTTTTGCAGGAAGCACAGATACGCAGTATTTT.

Notes on this clonotype: A read error is possible here, since a much larger clone lies one base away. J is TRBJ2-3 and V is TRBV20-1, with 10 bases aligning to TRBD2. The germline V gene has CDR1 DFQATT and CDR2 SNEGSKA (reference sequence). The V and J ends lost 3 bases and 4 bases, in that order; junction bases with no gene match: 10. The CDR3 is 16 amino acids. The CDR3 bases are TGCAGTGCTAGTAGTAGCGGGGGGTCAGAGGCAGATACGCAGTATTTT. It translates to CSASSSGGSEADTQYF.

This sequence joins TRBV3-1 and TRBJ2-3; D is possibly TRBD1 (6 bases). V was clipped by 4 bases and J by 0 bases, with 11 bases between them. This CDR3 has 15 residues. CDR1 is LGHDT, CDR2 YNNKEL, per germline (reference sequence). The CDR3 sequence: CASSLRTVSTDTQYF. DNA for the CDR3: TGTGCCAGCAGCCTGAGGACAGTTAGCACAGATACGCAGTATTTT.

Details on this clonotype: A much larger clone differs from this one at a single base, so this may be a read error. As the CDR3 is not closed by the conserved phenylalanine or tryptophan, this likely results from a read error. V gene TRBV19 combines with J gene TRBJ1-1; D remains unclear. CDR3 size: 14 residues. Germline CDR1 LNHDA, CDR2 SQIVND (reference sequence). The V gene lost 1 base and the J gene lost 3 bases, with 9 bases spanning the gap. DNA for the CDR3: TGTGCCAGTAGTATAGGGCGGGTGGACACTGAAGCTTTCTCT. As protein: CASSIGRVDTEAFS.

This clonotype was seen repeatedly, ten times or more. The J gene is TRBJ1-2, the V gene TRBV20-1, with a weak D call TRBD1 (5 bases). Germline V gene data show CDR1 as DFQATT and CDR2 as SNEGSKA (reference sequence). The CDR3 spans 15 residues. V lost 6 bases and J 6 bases, leaving 23 bases between the germline ends. CDR3 nucleotides: TGCAGTGCCCGAGCGGGCGGTGGGGCGTTGGATGGCTACACCTTC. This gives the protein CSARAGGGALDGYTF.

This chain links TRBV11-2 with TRBJ1-1; D not certain. Trimming pared 1 base from V and 7 bases from J, leaving 13 bases between. CDR3 length: 14 amino acids. The germline CDR1 and CDR2 sequences are SGHAT and FQNNGV. CDR3 protein: CASSLAIEPLEAFF. The CDR3 bases are TGTGCCAGCAGCTTAGCTATAGAACCACTTGAAGCTTTCTTT.

In its sample, this clonotype was seen many times. The chain carries TRBV6-1 and TRBJ1-5, with D hard to call. The CDR3 is 14 residues long. The germline CDR1 and CDR2 sequences are MNHNS and SASEGT. The V and J ends lost 7 bases and 5 bases respectively, with 15 bases between them. The CDR3: CASTKHGDDQPQHF. CDR3 in DNA: TGTGCCAGCACCAAACACGGGGATGATCAGCCCCAGCATTTT.